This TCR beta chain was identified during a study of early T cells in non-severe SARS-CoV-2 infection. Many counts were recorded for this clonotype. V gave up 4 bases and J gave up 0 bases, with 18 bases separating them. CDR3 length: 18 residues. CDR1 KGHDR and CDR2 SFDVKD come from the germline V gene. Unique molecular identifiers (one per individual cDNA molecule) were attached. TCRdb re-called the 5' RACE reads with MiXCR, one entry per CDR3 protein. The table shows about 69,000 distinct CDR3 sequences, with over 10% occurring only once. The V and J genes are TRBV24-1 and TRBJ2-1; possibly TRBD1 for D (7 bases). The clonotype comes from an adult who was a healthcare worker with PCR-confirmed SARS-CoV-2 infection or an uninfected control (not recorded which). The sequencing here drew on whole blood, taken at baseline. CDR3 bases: TGTGCCACCAGTGACCGGGGGACAGACATTCGCTCCTACAATGAGCAGTTCTTC. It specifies CATSDRGTDIRSYNEQFF.